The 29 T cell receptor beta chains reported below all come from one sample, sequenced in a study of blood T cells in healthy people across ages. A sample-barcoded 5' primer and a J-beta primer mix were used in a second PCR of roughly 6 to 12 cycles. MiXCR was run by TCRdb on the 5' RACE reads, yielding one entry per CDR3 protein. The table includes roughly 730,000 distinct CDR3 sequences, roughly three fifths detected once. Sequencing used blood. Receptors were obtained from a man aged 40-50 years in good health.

The CDR3 protein is CASSQESGIRSYEQYF. In DNA, the CDR3 is TGTGCCAGCAGCCAAGAATCCGGGATCAGGTCCTACGAGCAGTACTTC. The chain couples TRBV14 to TRBJ2-7; D possibly corresponds to TRBD2 (5 bases). Germline CDR1 reads SGHDN; CDR2 reads FVKESK. V lost 0 bases, J lost 1 base, and 13 bases lay in between. The CDR3 sequence is 16 residues long.

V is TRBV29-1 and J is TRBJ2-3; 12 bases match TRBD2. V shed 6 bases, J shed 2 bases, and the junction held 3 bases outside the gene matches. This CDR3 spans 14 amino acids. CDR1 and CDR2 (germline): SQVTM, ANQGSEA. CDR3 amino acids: CSVGLAGPTDTQYF. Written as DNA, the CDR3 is TGCAGCGTCGGACTAGCGGGACCCACAGATACGCAGTATTTT.

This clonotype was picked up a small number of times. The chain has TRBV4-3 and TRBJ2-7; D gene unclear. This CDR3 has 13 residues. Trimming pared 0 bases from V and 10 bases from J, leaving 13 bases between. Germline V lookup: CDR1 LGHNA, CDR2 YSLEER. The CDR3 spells CASSQDKNLEQYF. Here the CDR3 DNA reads TGCGCCAGCAGCCAAGATAAAAATTTGGAACAGTACTTC.

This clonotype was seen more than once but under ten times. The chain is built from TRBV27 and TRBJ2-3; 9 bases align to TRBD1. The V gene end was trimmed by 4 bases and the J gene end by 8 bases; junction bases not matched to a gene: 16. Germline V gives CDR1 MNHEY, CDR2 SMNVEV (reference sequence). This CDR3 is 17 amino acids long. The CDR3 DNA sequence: TGTGCCAGCAGTTCCGGGACAGGGAATAGGGCATCCGGTACGCAGTATTTT. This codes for CASSSGTGNRASGTQYF.

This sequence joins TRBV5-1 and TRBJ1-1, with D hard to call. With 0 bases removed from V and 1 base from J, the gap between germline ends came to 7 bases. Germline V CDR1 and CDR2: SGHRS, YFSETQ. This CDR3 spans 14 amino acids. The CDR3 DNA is TGCGCCAGCAGCTTGGGACCGCAGAACACTGAAGCTTTCTTT. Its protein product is CASSLGPQNTEAFF. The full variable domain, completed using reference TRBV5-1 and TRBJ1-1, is KAGVTQTPRYLIKTRGQQVTLSCSPISGHRSVSWYQQTPGQGLQFLFEYFSETQRNKGNFPGRFSGRQFSNSRSEMNVSTLELGDSALYLCASSLGPQNTEAFFGQGTRLTVV.

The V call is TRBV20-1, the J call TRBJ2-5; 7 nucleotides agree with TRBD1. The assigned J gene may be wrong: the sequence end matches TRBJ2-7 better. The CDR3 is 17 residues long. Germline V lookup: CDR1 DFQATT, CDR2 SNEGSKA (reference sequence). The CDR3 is CSARAPEGTAVDYEQYF. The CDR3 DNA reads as TGCAGTGCTAGAGCCCCCGAGGGGACAGCGGTAGATTACGAGCAGTACTTC.

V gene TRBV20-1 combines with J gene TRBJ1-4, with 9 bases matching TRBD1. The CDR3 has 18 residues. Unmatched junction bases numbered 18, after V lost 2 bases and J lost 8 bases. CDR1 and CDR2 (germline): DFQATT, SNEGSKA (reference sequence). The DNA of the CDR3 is TGCAGTGCTAGACCCAGATACAGGGGGCGCCGGATAGAAGAAAAACTGTTTTTT. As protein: CSARPRYRGRRIEEKLFF.

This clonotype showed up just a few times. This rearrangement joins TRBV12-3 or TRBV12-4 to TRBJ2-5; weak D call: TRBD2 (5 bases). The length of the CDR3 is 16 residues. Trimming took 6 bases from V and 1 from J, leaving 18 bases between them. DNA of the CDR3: TGTGCCAGCAGACCGTTCGCCGGGAAACCCCAAGAGACCCAGTACTTC. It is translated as CASRPFAGKPQETQYF.

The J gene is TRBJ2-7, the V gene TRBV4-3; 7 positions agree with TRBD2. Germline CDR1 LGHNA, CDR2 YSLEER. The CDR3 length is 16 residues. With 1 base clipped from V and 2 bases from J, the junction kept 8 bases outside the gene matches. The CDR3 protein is CASSQGNPGGTYEQYF. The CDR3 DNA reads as TGCGCCAGCAGCCAAGGCAATCCGGGAGGCACCTACGAGCAGTACTTC.

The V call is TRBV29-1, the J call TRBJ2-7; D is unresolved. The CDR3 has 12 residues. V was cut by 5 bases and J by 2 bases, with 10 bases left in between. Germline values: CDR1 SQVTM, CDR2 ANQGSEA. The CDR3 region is CSVMDGPYEQYF. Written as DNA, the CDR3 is TGCAGCGTTATGGACGGACCCTACGAGCAGTACTTC.

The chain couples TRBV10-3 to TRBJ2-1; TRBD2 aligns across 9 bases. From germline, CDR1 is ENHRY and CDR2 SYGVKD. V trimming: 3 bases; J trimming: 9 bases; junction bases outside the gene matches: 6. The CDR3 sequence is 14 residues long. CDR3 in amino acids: CAISDGGRGREQFF. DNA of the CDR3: TGTGCCATCAGTGACGGCGGGAGGGGTCGTGAGCAGTTCTTC.

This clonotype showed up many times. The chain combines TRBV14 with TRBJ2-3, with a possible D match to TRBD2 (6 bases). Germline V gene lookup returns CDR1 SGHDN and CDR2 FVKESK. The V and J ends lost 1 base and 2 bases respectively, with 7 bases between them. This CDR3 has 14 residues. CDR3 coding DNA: TGTGCCAGCAGCCAAGCGGGAGTCACAGATACGCAGTATTTT. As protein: CASSQAGVTDTQYF.

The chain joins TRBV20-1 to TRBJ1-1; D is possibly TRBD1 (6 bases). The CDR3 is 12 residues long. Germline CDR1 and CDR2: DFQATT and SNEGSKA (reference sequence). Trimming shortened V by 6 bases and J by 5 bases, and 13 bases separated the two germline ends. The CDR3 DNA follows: TGCAGTGCCGAATCGCAGGGGACTGAAGCTTTCTTT. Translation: CSAESQGTEAFF.

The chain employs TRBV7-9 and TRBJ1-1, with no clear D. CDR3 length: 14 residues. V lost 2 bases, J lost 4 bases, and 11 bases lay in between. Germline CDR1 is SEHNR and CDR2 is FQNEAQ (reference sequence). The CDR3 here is CASSLPGGLTEAFF. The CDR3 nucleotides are TGTGCCAGCAGCTTACCAGGAGGTCTCACTGAAGCTTTCTTT.

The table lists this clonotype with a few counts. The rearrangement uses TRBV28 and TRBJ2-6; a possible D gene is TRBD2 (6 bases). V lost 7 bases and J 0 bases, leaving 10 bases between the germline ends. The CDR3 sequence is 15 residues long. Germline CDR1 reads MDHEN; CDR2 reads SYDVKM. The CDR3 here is CASIGGDSGANVLTF. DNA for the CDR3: TGTGCCAGCATCGGCGGGGACTCTGGGGCCAACGTCCTGACTTTC.

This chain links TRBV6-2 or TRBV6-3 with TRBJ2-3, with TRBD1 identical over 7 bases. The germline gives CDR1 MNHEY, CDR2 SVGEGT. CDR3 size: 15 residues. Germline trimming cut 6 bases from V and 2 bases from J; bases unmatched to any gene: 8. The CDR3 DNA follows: TGTGCCAGCAGCCCTACAGGGGTGATCACAGATACGCAGTATTTT. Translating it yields CASSPTGVITDTQYF.

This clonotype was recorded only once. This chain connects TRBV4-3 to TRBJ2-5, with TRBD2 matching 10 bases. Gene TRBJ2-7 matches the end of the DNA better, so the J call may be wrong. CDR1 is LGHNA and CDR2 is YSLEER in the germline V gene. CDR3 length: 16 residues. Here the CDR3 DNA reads TGCGCCAGCAGCCAACTAGGGCTAGCGGGAGCCAGCGAGCAGTACTTC. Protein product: CASSQLGLAGASEQYF.

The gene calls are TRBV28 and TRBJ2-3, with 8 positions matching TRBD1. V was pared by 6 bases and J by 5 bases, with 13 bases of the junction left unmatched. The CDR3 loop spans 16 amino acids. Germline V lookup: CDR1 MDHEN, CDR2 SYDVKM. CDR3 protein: CASRPTDRGGGDTQYF. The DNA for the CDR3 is TGTGCCAGCAGGCCGACCGACAGGGGCGGTGGAGATACGCAGTATTTT. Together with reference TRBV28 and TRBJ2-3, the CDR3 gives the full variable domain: DVKVTQSSRYLVKRTGEKVFLECVQDMDHENMFWYRQDPGLGLRLIYFSYDVKMKEKGDIPEGYSVSREKKERFSLILESASTNQTSMYLCASRPTDRGGGDTQYFGPGTRLTVL.

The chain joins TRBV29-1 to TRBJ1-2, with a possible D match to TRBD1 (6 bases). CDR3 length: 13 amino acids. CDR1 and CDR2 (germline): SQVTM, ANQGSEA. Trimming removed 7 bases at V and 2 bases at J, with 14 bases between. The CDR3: CSADSYQNYGYTF. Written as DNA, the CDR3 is TGCAGCGCGGACAGCTACCAGAACTATGGCTACACCTTC.

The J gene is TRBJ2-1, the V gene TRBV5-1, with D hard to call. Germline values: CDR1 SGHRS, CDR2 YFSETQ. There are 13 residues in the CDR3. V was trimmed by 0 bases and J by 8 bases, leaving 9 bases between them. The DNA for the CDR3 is TGCGCCAGCAGCTTGGGGGGTTTGGATGAGCAGTTCTTC. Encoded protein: CASSLGGLDEQFF.

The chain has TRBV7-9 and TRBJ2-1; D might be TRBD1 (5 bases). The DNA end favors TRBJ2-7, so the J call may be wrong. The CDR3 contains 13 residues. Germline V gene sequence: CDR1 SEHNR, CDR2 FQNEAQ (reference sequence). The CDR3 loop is CASRIHRNMEQYF. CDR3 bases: TGTGCCAGCAGGATACACAGGAATATGGAGCAGTACTTC.

CDR3: CASRGQWETQYF. The CDR3 DNA follows: TGTGCCAGCAGGGGACAGTGGGAGACCCAGTACTTC. This chain joins TRBV12-3 or TRBV12-4 and TRBJ2-5; 7 nucleotides match TRBD1. Losses at the gene ends were 6 bases for V and 5 bases for J; bases not matched to a gene: 3. The CDR3 has 12 amino acids.

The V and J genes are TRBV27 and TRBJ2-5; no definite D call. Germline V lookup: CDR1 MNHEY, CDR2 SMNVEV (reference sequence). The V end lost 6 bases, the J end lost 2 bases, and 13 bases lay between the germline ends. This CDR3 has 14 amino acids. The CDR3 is CASSRNTNQETQYF. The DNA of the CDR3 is TGTGCCAGCAGCCGGAATACGAATCAAGAGACCCAGTACTTC.

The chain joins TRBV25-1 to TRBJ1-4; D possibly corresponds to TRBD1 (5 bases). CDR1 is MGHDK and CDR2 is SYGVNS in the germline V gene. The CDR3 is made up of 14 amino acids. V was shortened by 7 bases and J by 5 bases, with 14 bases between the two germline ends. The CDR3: CASTGRGPNEKLFF. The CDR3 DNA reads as TGTGCCAGCACCGGAAGGGGACCAAATGAAAAACTGTTTTTT.

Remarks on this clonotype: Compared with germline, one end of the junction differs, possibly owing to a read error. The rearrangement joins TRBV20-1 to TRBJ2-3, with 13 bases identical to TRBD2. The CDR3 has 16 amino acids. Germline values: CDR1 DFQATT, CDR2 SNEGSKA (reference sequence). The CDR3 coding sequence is TGCAGTGCCACTAGCGGGAGGGCCCTACGCACAGATACGCTGTATTTT. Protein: CSATSGRALRTDTLYF.

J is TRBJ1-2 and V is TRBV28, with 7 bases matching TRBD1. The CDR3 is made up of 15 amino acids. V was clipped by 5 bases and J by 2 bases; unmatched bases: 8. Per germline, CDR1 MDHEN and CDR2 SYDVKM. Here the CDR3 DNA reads TGTGCCAGCAGTACCCAGGGGGGGGCGAACTATGGCTACACCTTC. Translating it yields CASSTQGGANYGYTF.

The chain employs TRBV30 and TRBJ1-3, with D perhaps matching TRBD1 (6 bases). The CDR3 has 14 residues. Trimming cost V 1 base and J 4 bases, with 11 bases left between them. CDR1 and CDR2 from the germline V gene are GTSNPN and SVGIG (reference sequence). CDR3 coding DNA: TGTGCCTGGAGTGGCGCGACAGGCGGAAACACCATATATTTT. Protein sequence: CAWSGATGGNTIYF.

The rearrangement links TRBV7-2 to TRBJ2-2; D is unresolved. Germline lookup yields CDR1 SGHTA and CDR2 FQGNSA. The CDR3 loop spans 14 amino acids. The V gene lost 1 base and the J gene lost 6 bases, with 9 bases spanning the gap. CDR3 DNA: TGTGCCAGCAGCTTAGAGGTTATCGCCGGGGAGCTGTTTTTT. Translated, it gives CASSLEVIAGELFF.

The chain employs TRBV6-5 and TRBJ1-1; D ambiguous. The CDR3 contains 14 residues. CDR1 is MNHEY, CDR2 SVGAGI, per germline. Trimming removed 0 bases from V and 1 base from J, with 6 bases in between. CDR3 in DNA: TGTGCCAGCAGTTACTCGGTGGGGAACACTGAAGCTTTCTTT. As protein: CASSYSVGNTEAFF.